These 10 T cell receptor beta chains share one sample of origin, sequenced in a study of T cell responses to AZD1222 COVID-19 vaccine listed by TCRdb under 2021. The receptor library was made with the immunoSEQ multiplex PCR assay. In its TCRdb copy, this immuneACCESS table keeps in-frame sequences only and misses some clones. Where compared with another copy, unresolved V genes explain less than half of these, and the others have no known cause. Within this sample are around 70,000 clones, with 88% of them counted one time only. The ten largest clones capture approximately 4.8% of the sample. Taken with the paper, the label for time point translates to: about 28 days (+/-7) after the second vaccine dose. The meaning of the sample's treatment or condition label: meningococcal conjugate vaccine given as trial control. Sequenced material: peripheral blood, taken 28 days after the second dose of the MenACWY control vaccine. These receptors were collected from an adult who received the MenACWY meningococcal vaccine as a control.

This chain joins TRBV5-1 and TRBJ1-6; tentative D call: TRBD1 (6 bases). This CDR3 region has 15 residues. Germline loops: CDR1 SGHRS, CDR2 YFSETQ. Between the trimmed V and J ends, which lost 5 bases and 7 bases, there was a span of 16 bases. The CDR3 here is CASRSKDSGNSPLHF. CDR3 nucleotides: TGCGCCAGCAGGTCGAAGGACAGCGGGAATTCACCCCTCCACTTT. Combining the CDR3 with reference TRBV5-1 and TRBJ1-6 gives the whole variable domain KAGVTQTPRYLIKTRGQQVTLSCSPISGHRSVSWYQQTPGQGLQFLFEYFSETQRNKGNFPGRFSGRQFSNSRSEMNVSTLELGDSALYLCASRSKDSGNSPLHFGNGTRLTVT.

The CDR3 nucleotides are TGTGCCAGCAGCCAAAGTCCGGGGAACTATGGCTACACCTTC. This encodes CASSQSPGNYGYTF. The V gene is TRBV3-1 (or the pseudogene TRBV3-2), the J gene TRBJ1-2; no reliable D call. This CDR3 is built from 14 residues. Germline CDR1 reads LGHDT; CDR2 reads YNNKEL (reference sequence). V gave up 2 bases and J gave up 2 bases, with 9 bases separating them.

The chain employs TRBV12-3 or TRBV12-4 and TRBJ1-2; D possibly corresponds to TRBD1 (6 bases). This CDR3 contains 13 residues. V gave up 7 bases and J gave up 4 bases, with 13 bases separating them. The CDR3 protein is CASTSGQPYGYTF. CDR3 bases: TGTGCCAGCACCAGCGGACAGCCCTATGGCTACACCTTC.

The V and J genes are TRBV11-3 and TRBJ2-3; 11 bases fit TRBD2. CDR3 length: 15 amino acids. V lost 5 bases to trimming and J lost 5 bases; unmatched junction nucleotides: 6. CDR1 is SGHNT, CDR2 YENEEA, per germline. The CDR3 DNA reads TGTGCCAGCAGCCCTGTAGCGGGAGGGCTAGATACGCAGTATTTT. This gives the protein CASSPVAGGLDTQYF.

V usage is TRBV15 and J usage is TRBJ2-3, with unresolved D. The CDR3 is 16 residues long. CDR1 LNHNV and CDR2 YYDKDF come from the germline V gene (reference sequence). The V gene lost 1 base and the J gene lost 1 base, with 12 bases spanning the gap. The CDR3 coding sequence is TGTGCCACCAGCAGAGGGTCGAAGTTTCGCACAGATACGCAGTATTTT. It specifies CATSRGSKFRTDTQYF. Full variable domain (missing parts from reference TRBV15 and TRBJ2-3): DAMVIQNPRYQVTQFGKPVTLSCSQTLNHNVMYWYQQKSSQAPKLLFHYYDKDFNNEADTPDNFQSRRPNTSFCFLDIRSPGLGDTAMYLCATSRGSKFRTDTQYFGPGTRLTVL.

This clone was observed a handful of times. V and J are TRBV7-2 and TRBJ1-2; TRBD1 matches 7 bases. This CDR3 contains 14 residues. Trimming at V came to 4 bases and at J to 4 bases, leaving 6 bases not matched to a gene. The germline V gene has CDR1 SGHTA and CDR2 FQGNSA. The CDR3 loop reads CASSSTGLAYGYTF. In DNA form, the CDR3 reads TGTGCCAGCAGCTCGACAGGGCTCGCCTATGGCTACACCTTC.

This clone was observed a handful of times. The rearrangement joins TRBV9 to TRBJ1-1, with TRBD1 as a possible D gene (5 bases). Germline CDR1 and CDR2: SGDLS and YYNGEE. Trimming removed 6 bases at V and 5 bases at J, with 23 bases between. CDR3 length: 16 amino acids. DNA of the CDR3: TGTGCCAGCACCCTATCTCCGTGGCAGGGACGTACTGAAGCTTTCTTT. Translating it yields CASTLSPWQGRTEAFF.

This chain joins TRBV19 and TRBJ1-5; a weak D match, TRBD1 (6 bases). This CDR3 has 13 amino acids. Germline V gene lookup returns CDR1 LNHDA and CDR2 SQIVND (reference sequence). Trimming removed 8 bases at V and 3 bases at J, with 11 bases between. The CDR3 loop reads CASSGQHNQPQHF. The CDR3 coding sequence is TGTGCCAGTTCCGGACAGCACAATCAGCCCCAGCATTTT.

The chain carries TRBV5-4 and TRBJ2-6; D gene uncertain. V was pared by 4 bases and J by 0 bases, with 14 bases between. The CDR3 contains 17 residues. Germline V gene sequence: CDR1 SGHNT, CDR2 YYREEE (reference sequence). The CDR3 loop reads CASSSGSRPSGANVLTF. The CDR3 nucleotides read TGTGCCAGCAGCAGTGGTAGTCGGCCCTCTGGGGCCAACGTCCTGACTTTC.

Only a few counts were recorded for this clone. The chain combines TRBV28 with TRBJ2-5; 11 nucleotides match TRBD2. Per germline, CDR1 MDHEN and CDR2 SYDVKM. CDR3 length equals 17 residues. Trimming took 1 base from V and 0 from J; bases not matched to a gene: 4. The CDR3 loop reads CASSLLSTSGDQETQYF. CDR3 coding DNA: TGTGCCAGCAGTTTATTGTCGACTAGCGGGGACCAAGAGACCCAGTACTTC. Full variable domain (rest looked up from reference TRBV28 and TRBJ2-5): DVKVTQSSRYLVKRTGEKVFLECVQDMDHENMFWYRQDPGLGLRLIYFSYDVKMKEKGDIPEGYSVSREKKERFSLILESASTNQTSMYLCASSLLSTSGDQETQYFGPGTRLLVL.